This T cell receptor (beta chain) came from a study of control samples from healthy donors and cancer patients. The method was immunoSEQ multiplex PCR; TCRdb's version includes in-frame clones alone and lacks a portion of them. This sample has about 120,000 clones, with roughly nine tenths found just once. The CDR3 loop spans 15 amino acids. The junction had 7 bases not matched to a gene; V was cut back by 5 bases and J by 4 bases. The germline gives CDR1 LNHDA, CDR2 SQIVND (reference sequence). The clonotype comes from a man aged 18 to 30 in good health. Sequencing was carried out using blood. This chain uses TRBV19 with TRBJ1-5; 8 nucleotides line up with TRBD1. Here the CDR3 DNA reads TGTGCCAGTAGTCCAGGGGGCGGTGGTAATCAGCCCCAGCATTTT. Its translation: CASSPGGGGNQPQHF.